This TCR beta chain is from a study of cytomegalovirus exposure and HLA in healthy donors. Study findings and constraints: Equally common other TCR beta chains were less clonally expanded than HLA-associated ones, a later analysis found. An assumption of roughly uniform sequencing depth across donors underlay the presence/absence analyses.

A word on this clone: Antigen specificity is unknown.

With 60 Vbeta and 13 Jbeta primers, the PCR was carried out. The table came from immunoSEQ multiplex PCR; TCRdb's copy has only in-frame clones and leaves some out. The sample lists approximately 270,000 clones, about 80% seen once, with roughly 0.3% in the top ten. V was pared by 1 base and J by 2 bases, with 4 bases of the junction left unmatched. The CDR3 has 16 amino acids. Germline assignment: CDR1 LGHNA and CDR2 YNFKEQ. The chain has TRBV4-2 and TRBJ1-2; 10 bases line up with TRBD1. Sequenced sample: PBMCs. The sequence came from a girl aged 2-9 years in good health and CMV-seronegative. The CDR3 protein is CASSQGGTGVNYGYTF. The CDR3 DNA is TGTGCCAGCAGCCAAGGCGGGACAGGGGTCAACTATGGCTACACCTTC.